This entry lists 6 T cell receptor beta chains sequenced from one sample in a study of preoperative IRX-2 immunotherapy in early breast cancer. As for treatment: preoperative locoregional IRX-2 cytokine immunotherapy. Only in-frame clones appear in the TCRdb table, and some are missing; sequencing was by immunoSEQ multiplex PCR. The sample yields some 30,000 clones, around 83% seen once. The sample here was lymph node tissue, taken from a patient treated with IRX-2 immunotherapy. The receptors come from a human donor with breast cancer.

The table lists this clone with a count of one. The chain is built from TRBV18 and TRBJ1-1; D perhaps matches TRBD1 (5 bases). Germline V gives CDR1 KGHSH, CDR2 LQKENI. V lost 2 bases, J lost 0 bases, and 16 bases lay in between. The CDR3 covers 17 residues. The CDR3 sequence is CASSPTGGGRVNTEAFF. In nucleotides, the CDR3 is TGTGCCAGCTCACCAACCGGCGGGGGTAGGGTGAACACTGAAGCTTTCTTT.

Here the CDR3 DNA reads TGTGCCTGGAGTGTAGGGGGAAACACCATATATTTT. Translation gives CAWSVGGNTIYF. This sequence joins TRBV30 and TRBJ1-3; D unclear. The CDR3 contains 12 residues. CDR1 and CDR2 from the germline V gene are GTSNPN and SVGIG (reference sequence). Trimming removed 0 bases from V and 4 bases from J, with 4 bases in between.

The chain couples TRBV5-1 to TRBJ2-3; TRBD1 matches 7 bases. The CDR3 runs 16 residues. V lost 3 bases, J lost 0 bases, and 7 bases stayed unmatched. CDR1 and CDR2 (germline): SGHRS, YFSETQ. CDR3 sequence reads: CASSSQGYRSTDTQYF. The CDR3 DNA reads TGCGCCAGCAGCTCACAGGGGTATAGGAGCACAGATACGCAGTATTTT.

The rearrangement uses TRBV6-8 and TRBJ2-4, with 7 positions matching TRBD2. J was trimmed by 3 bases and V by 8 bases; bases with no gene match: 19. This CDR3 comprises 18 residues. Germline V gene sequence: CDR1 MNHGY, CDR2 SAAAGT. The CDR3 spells CASSLLPWRGTGKNIQYF. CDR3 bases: TGTGCCAGCTCGTTACTCCCATGGCGGGGGACGGGCAAAAACATTCAGTACTTC.

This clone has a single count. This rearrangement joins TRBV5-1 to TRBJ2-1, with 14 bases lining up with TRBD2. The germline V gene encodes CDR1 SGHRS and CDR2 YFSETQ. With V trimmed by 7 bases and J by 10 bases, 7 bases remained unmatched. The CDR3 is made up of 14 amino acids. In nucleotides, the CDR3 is TGCGCCAGCGCATGGACTAGCGGGAGGAGGGAGCAGTTCTTC. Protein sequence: CASAWTSGRREQFF. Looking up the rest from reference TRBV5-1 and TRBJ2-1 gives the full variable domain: KAGVTQTPRYLIKTRGQQVTLSCSPISGHRSVSWYQQTPGQGLQFLFEYFSETQRNKGNFPGRFSGRQFSNSRSEMNVSTLELGDSALYLCASAWTSGRREQFFGPGTRLTVL.

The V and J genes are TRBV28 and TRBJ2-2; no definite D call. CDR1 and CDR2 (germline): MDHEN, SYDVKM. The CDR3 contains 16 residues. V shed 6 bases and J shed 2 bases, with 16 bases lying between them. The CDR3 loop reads CASRTTWAVNTGELFF. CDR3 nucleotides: TGTGCCAGCAGAACAACGTGGGCGGTCAACACCGGGGAGCTGTTTTTT.